This T cell receptor (beta chain) came from a study of shared clonotypes between healthy human individuals. The repertoire was sequenced with immunoSEQ multiplex PCR; TCRdb's copy has only in-frame clones and lacks some. The data contain around 2.3 million clones, under 97% of them singletons. This receptor was obtained from a man between 18 and 35 years old in good health. The sequenced material came from naive CD4+ T cells sorted from blood. This sample's subset: CD45RA+ positively selected.

The CDR3 region is CASSPPLGTRGSGYTF. CDR3 DNA sequence: TGTGCCAGCAGTCCCCCCTTAGGGACGAGGGGTTCTGGCTACACCTTC. The chain joins TRBV6-6 to TRBJ1-2; possibly TRBD1 for D (5 bases). V lost 5 bases to trimming and J lost 7 bases, with 23 bases between them. CDR1 and CDR2 from the germline V gene are MNHNY and SVGAGI (reference sequence). The CDR3 is 16 residues long.